This T cell receptor beta chain was documented in a study of radiotherapy plus CTLA-4 blockade in lung cancer (dated by TCRdb to 2016 to 2019). Some background on the complete study: Objective responses occurred in roughly 19% of enrolled patients, and around 29% achieved disease control.

Libraries were constructed by the immunoSEQ multiplex PCR assay. What TCRdb holds here is the immuneACCESS table cut down to in-frame rearrangements. Part of the clones is not present; checked against another copy, under half of the missing clones reflect an unresolved V gene, and the others are unexplained. Present in this sample are about 62,000 clones, less than 85% of which were seen just once. The ten largest account for roughly 3.1% of the sample. The study tested focal radiation therapy combined with CTLA-4 blockade (ipilimumab) in patients with chemo-refractory metastatic non-small-cell lung cancer. V ends up 5 bases short and J 10 bases short, with an unmatched junction base count of 6. From the cysteine up to the phenylalanine, the CDR3 has a length of 14 residues. Just the 42-base CDR3 DNA is kept, in frame starting at base 1. Looking up the germline V gene yields CDR1 MNHEY and CDR2 SVGAGI.

Broad study findings and their caveats: After treatment with radiotherapy and ipilimumab, TCR clones that came from tumors expanded in the peripheral blood. Increased serum interferon-beta after radiation, together with early dynamic changes in blood T cell clones, were reported to be the strongest predictors of response.

In this sample, this clone turned up once. Its antigen target is currently unknown. Per-base qualities were not stored, and no clone one base away is much larger. This clonotype was sampled from a human donor with non-small cell lung cancer who had a complete response to radiotherapy plus ipilimumab. This chain is built from TRBV6-5 and TRBJ1-6; TRBD1 fits 9 bases in the junction. Sequencing was performed on peripheral blood, taken from a patient treated with radiotherapy plus ipilimumab. The CDR3 protein: CASSTQGANSPLHF. The DNA sequence follows: TGTGCCAGCAGTACACAGGGGGCAAACTCACCCCTCCACTTT.